The rows below give T cell receptor beta chains drawn from one sample of a study of blood T cell repertoires in COVID-19. TCRdb keeps only in-frame clones here, not all; method: immunoSEQ multiplex PCR. Of about 200,000 clones listed, around nine tenths are singletons. The sample was peripheral blood. The origin of the receptors is a man aged 55 to 70 with acute or convalescent COVID-19. Both conserved end residues are part of each CDR3. The D gene is left open where the match is weak. The size field is filled for only some rows; it gives once, few, many or a size class.

D gene: TRBD2; clone size: NA; V gene: TRBV10-1; J gene: TRBJ2-3; CDR3 protein: CASSVSGLAPDTQYF; CDR3 DNA: TGCGCCAGCAGCGTTAGCGGACTAGCGCCAGATACGCAGTATTTT
D gene: NA; clone size: NA; V gene: TRBV3-1/TRBV3-2; J gene: TRBJ1-4; CDR3 protein: CASSNPAPDSPPNEKLFF; CDR3 DNA: TGTGCCAGCAGCAACCCGGCCCCGGACAGTCCCCCTAATGAAAAACTGTTTTTT
D gene: NA; clone size: NA; V gene: TRBV5-6; J gene: TRBJ1-2; CDR3 protein: CASSLNGLYGYTF; CDR3 DNA: TGTGCCAGCAGCTTGAATGGGCTTTATGGCTACACCTTC
D gene: NA; clone size: NA; V gene: TRBV5-1; J gene: TRBJ1-2; CDR3 protein: CASSLIGGESYGYTF; CDR3 DNA: TGCGCCAGCAGCTTGATTGGGGGGGAAAGCTATGGCTACACCTTC
D gene: NA; clone size: few; V gene: TRBV19; J gene: TRBJ1-2; CDR3 protein: CASKRGRERAYGYTF; CDR3 DNA: TGTGCCAGTAAAAGGGGGAGGGAACGCGCCTATGGCTACACCTTC
D gene: TRBD2; clone size: few; V gene: TRBV4-2; J gene: TRBJ2-1; CDR3 protein: CASSQESVGGSFGEQFF; CDR3 DNA: TGTGCCAGCAGCCAAGAATCTGTCGGGGGGTCCTTCGGTGAGCAGTTCTTC
D gene: TRBD2; clone size: once; V gene: TRBV3-1/TRBV3-2; J gene: TRBJ2-7; CDR3 protein: CATLDSGGAFSYEQYF; CDR3 DNA: TGTGCCACCTTGGATAGCGGGGGGGCCTTCTCCTACGAGCAGTACTTC
D gene: TRBD1; clone size: NA; V gene: TRBV28; J gene: TRBJ1-2; CDR3 protein: CASSPQDRVRYGYTF; CDR3 DNA: TGTGCCAGCAGTCCGCAGGACAGGGTTCGGTATGGCTACACCTTC
D gene: NA; clone size: NA; V gene: TRBV9; J gene: TRBJ2-3; CDR3 protein: CASSVGGAGTNTQYF; CDR3 DNA: TGTGCCAGCAGCGTAGGAGGGGCGGGGACGAATACGCAGTATTTT
D gene: NA; clone size: NA; V gene: TRBV11-2; J gene: TRBJ1-3; CDR3 protein: CASSLPGAGGNTIYF; CDR3 DNA: TGTGCCAGCAGCTTACCAGGGGCTGGGGGAAACACCATATATTTT
D gene: TRBD1; clone size: NA; V gene: TRBV28; J gene: TRBJ1-1; CDR3 protein: CASSSPATGGTEAFF; CDR3 DNA: TGTGCCAGCAGTTCCCCCGCGACAGGGGGGACTGAAGCTTTCTTT
D gene: NA; clone size: once; V gene: TRBV6-5; J gene: TRBJ2-3; CDR3 protein: CASGRDTQYF; CDR3 DNA: TGTGCCAGCGGGAGGGATACGCAGTATTTT
D gene: TRBD2; clone size: NA; V gene: TRBV7-2; J gene: TRBJ2-7; CDR3 protein: CASSLGLAGGYEQYF; CDR3 DNA: TGTGCCAGCAGCTTAGGACTAGCGGGGGGCTACGAGCAGTACTTC
D gene: NA; clone size: NA; V gene: TRBV11-2; J gene: TRBJ2-7; CDR3 protein: CASSLQGGSSSYEQYF; CDR3 DNA: TGTGCCAGCAGCCTCCAGGGGGGCTCTAGCTCCTACGAGCAGTACTTC
D gene: TRBD1; clone size: NA; V gene: TRBV28; J gene: TRBJ2-3; CDR3 protein: CASTDQGAPTDTQYF; CDR3 DNA: TGTGCCAGCACCGATCAGGGGGCCCCCACAGATACGCAGTATTTT
D gene: TRBD1; clone size: NA; V gene: TRBV2; J gene: TRBJ1-6; CDR3 protein: CASKDRSASPLHF; CDR3 DNA: TGTGCCAGCAAGGACAGGTCGGCTTCACCCCTCCACTTT